These 13 T cell receptor beta chains originate from one sample sequenced in a study of T cell responses to AZD1222 COVID-19 vaccine. Produced via immunoSEQ multiplex PCR; TCRdb's table is partial and in-frame only. The listing records around 150,000 clones. The source material was peripheral blood. The receptors originated from an adult in good health.

DNA for the CDR3: TGTGCCAGCAGGTCTATAGGACAGAGGAACACTGAAGCTTTCTTT. Encoded protein: CASRSIGQRNTEAFF. The genes are TRBV7-9 and TRBJ1-1; D is possibly TRBD1 (6 bases). The length of the CDR3 is 15 residues. CDR1 is SEHNR and CDR2 is FQNEAQ in the germline V gene (reference sequence). V lost 6 bases and J lost 1, with 15 bases in between.

The chain has TRBV7-2 and TRBJ2-7; D perhaps matches TRBD1 (6 bases). This CDR3 spans 13 amino acids. Germline CDR1 is SGHTA and CDR2 is FQGNSA. The V end was cut by 2 bases, the J end by 5 bases, with 10 bases between. DNA for the CDR3: TGTGCCAGCAGCTTATTAGGACAGAACGAGCAGTACTTC. Protein sequence: CASSLLGQNEQYF. Variable domain in full (rest from reference TRBV7-2 and TRBJ2-7): GAGVSQSPSNKVTEKGKDVELRCDPISGHTALYWYRQSLGQGLEFLIYFQGNSAPDKSGLPSDRFSAERTGGSVSTLTIQRTQQEDSAVYLCASSLLGQNEQYFGPGTRLTVT.

The V call is TRBV19, the J call TRBJ1-5, with a weak D call TRBD1 (6 bases). Germline values: CDR1 LNHDA, CDR2 SQIVND (reference sequence). The CDR3 has 17 residues. The V gene lost 1 base and the J gene lost 8 bases, with 21 bases spanning the gap. The chain's CDR3 is CASSIGGSRGGRKPQHF. CDR3 nucleotide sequence: TGTGCCAGTAGTATAGGAGGGTCCAGGGGAGGTAGAAAGCCCCAGCATTTT.

The J gene is TRBJ1-1, the V gene TRBV2; TRBD1 aligns across 8 bases. J was trimmed by 0 bases and V by 4 bases; bases with no gene match: 4. Germline CDR1 is SNHLY and CDR2 is FYNNEI. CDR3 size: 15 residues. The CDR3 coding sequence is TGTGCCAGCAGTGCTGGGACAGGCATGAACACTGAAGCTTTCTTT. Translation: CASSAGTGMNTEAFF.

CDR3 sequence (DNA): TGTGCCAGCAGCCCCCCACTAGCCATCTCTGGAAACACCATATATTTT. Translation gives CASSPPLAISGNTIYF. The gene calls are TRBV28 and TRBJ1-3; no definite D call. This CDR3 region has 16 residues. Germline values: CDR1 MDHEN, CDR2 SYDVKM. Trimming took 6 bases from V and 0 from J, leaving 15 bases between them.

CDR3 sequence: CASSLKSESGAGNTIYF. The CDR3 DNA sequence: TGTGCCAGCAGCTTAAAATCGGAGTCCGGCGCTGGAAACACCATATATTTT. This chain joins TRBV7-9 and TRBJ1-3; no reliable D call. V lost 2 bases and J 2 bases, leaving 16 bases between the germline ends. The CDR3 length is 17 residues. Germline CDR1 is SEHNR and CDR2 is FQNEAQ (reference sequence).

This sequence joins TRBV7-2 and TRBJ2-2, with 9 bases that match TRBD1. The CDR3 has 17 residues. Germline V gene data show CDR1 as SGHTA and CDR2 as FQGNSA. The V segment lost 5 bases and the J segment 5 bases; nucleotides outside the gene matches: 12. CDR3 residues: CASSKEGTGRGTGELFF. The DNA for the CDR3 is TGTGCCAGCAGCAAGGAGGGGACAGGGAGGGGAACCGGGGAGCTGTTTTTT.

The chain recombines TRBV11-3 with TRBJ1-1, with D possibly being TRBD1 (6 bases). V lost 5 bases to trimming and J lost 3 bases, with 16 bases between them. CDR3 length: 15 amino acids. Germline V gene data show CDR1 as SGHNT and CDR2 as YENEEA. CDR3 loop: CASSLDRPGDTEAFF. CDR3 DNA: TGTGCCAGCAGCCTCGACAGGCCGGGGGACACTGAAGCTTTCTTT.

The chain uses TRBV9 and TRBJ2-3; D gene unclear. Trimming left V 4 bases short and J 4 bases short, with 13 bases between. Germline CDR1 SGDLS, CDR2 YYNGEE. This CDR3 region has 14 residues. As DNA, the CDR3 is TGTGCCAGCAGCCCCCGGGTTGGCCCAGATACGCAGTATTTT. Encoded protein: CASSPRVGPDTQYF.

The rearrangement uses TRBV27 and TRBJ1-1, with D maybe TRBD1 (5 bases). The CDR3 contains 13 residues. Per germline, CDR1 MNHEY and CDR2 SMNVEV (reference sequence). V was clipped by 2 bases and J by 4 bases, with 8 bases between them. In nucleotides, the CDR3 is TGTGCCAGCAGTTTAGGGGGATTCACTGAAGCTTTCTTT. Residues: CASSLGGFTEAFF.

The chain recombines TRBV6-1 with TRBJ1-1; TRBD1 matches at 8 bases. Germline V CDR1 and CDR2: MNHNS, SASEGT. This CDR3 contains 15 residues. The junction had 7 bases not matched to a gene; V was cut back by 3 bases and J by 4 bases. The CDR3 here is CASSDRTGTGTEAFF. The DNA of the CDR3 is TGTGCCAGCAGTGACCGGACAGGGACGGGCACTGAAGCTTTCTTT.

V gene TRBV19 combines with J gene TRBJ1-5; D is unresolved. Trimming stripped 5 bases from V and 4 bases from J, with 15 bases between. CDR3 length equals 15 residues. Germline assignment: CDR1 LNHDA and CDR2 SQIVND (reference sequence). Written as DNA, the CDR3 is TGTGCCAGTAGTCCCGCGAGAGGAAGAAATCAGCCCCAGCATTTT. The encoded protein is CASSPARGRNQPQHF.

The chain combines TRBV7-2 with TRBJ1-1; possibly TRBD1 for D (6 bases). The CDR3 has 17 amino acids. V shed 0 bases and J shed 4 bases, with 18 bases lying between them. CDR1 is SGHTA and CDR2 is FQGNSA in the germline V gene. CDR3: CASSLAPSHRVSTEAFF. CDR3 coding DNA: TGTGCCAGCAGCTTAGCCCCCTCCCACAGGGTGAGCACTGAAGCTTTCTTT.